This T cell receptor (beta chain) derives from a study of graft-versus-host responses after intestinal transplantation. Study details: Anti-thymocyte globulin induction preceded about 3 years of tacrolimus and steroid maintenance in all recipients. Broader study findings: Recipient marrow harbored GvH clones, some of which surfaced first in ileum or blood.

Germline V gives CDR1 MNHNY, CDR2 SVGAGI (reference sequence). The CDR3 is made up of 14 amino acids. V was trimmed by 11 bases and J by 5 bases, leaving 19 bases between them. Note on this clone: Its target is unknown.

Here immunoSEQ multiplex PCR was the method, and the copy in TCRdb shows in-frame clones only, minus some. The sample yields some 45,000 clones, roughly 95% seen once. The genes are TRBV6-6 and TRBJ2-1, with D tentatively TRBD1 (6 bases). This TCR was recovered from a human patient who received an intestinal transplant, so some T cells may come from the graft donor. Specimen: PBMCs, collected around 330 days after intestinal transplant. CDR3 region: CARSIPDRHNEQFF. Here the CDR3 DNA reads TGTGCCCGCTCGATCCCGGACAGACACAATGAGCAGTTCTTC.